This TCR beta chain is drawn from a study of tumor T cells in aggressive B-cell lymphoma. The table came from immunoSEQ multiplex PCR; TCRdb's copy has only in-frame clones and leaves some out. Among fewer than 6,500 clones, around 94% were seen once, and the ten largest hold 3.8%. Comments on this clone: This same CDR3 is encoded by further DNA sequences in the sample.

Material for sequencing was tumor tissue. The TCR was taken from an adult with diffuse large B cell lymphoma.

The CDR3 nucleotides read TGTGCCAGCAGCTTAGGAGCTAGTAATTCACCCCTCCACTTT. Encoded protein: CASSLGASNSPLHF. The rearrangement joins TRBV7-9 to TRBJ1-6; unclear D gene. V lost 1 base and J lost 6, with 7 bases in between. The CDR3 covers 14 residues. Germline V gene data show CDR1 as SEHNR and CDR2 as FQNEAQ (reference sequence).